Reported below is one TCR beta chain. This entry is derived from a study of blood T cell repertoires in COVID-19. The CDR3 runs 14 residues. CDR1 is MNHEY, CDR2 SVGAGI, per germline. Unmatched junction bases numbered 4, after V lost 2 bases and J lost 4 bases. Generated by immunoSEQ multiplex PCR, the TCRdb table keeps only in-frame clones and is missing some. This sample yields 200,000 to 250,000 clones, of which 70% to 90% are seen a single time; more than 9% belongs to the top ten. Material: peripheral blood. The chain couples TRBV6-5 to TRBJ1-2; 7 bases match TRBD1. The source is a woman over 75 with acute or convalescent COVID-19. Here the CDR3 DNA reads TGTGCCAGCAGTTACCGACAGGGAACCTATGGCTACACCTTC. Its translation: CASSYRQGTYGYTF.